This passage covers 32 T cell receptor beta chains from one sample sequenced in a study of identical twins. TCRdb analysed the 5' RACE reads with MiXCR anew, one entry per CDR3 protein. The table records fewer than 350,000 distinct CDR3 sequences, approximately 8.5% of them present only once. This sample was shared with a second study, whose subject was yellow fever vaccine responses in identical twins.

The material sequenced was memory (CD45RO+) T cells sorted from blood. These receptor sequences come from a woman aged 18-35 years in good health.

This clonotype was picked up many times. V and J are TRBV5-1 and TRBJ2-7; D is undetermined. The CDR3 totals 14 residues. Germline V lookup: CDR1 SGHRS, CDR2 YFSETQ. V was shortened by 1 base and J by 0 bases, with 8 bases between the two germline ends. The CDR3 here is CASSLKGVSYEQYF. CDR3 DNA sequence: TGCGCCAGCAGCTTGAAGGGCGTCTCCTACGAGCAGTACTTC.

V is TRBV10-3 and J is TRBJ2-5; tentatively, D is TRBD1 or TRBD2 (6 bases each). Germline loops: CDR1 ENHRY, CDR2 SYGVKD. The CDR3 is made up of 16 amino acids. With 0 bases removed from V and 0 bases from J, the gap between germline ends came to 11 bases. As DNA, the CDR3 is TGTGCCATCAGTGAGTCGTGGGGGGCCTACCAAGAGACCCAGTACTTC. As protein: CAISESWGAYQETQYF.

This clonotype was recorded many times. The V call is TRBV6-1, the J call TRBJ1-5, with 8 bases aligning to TRBD1. CDR3 length: 14 residues. The J segment lost 3 bases and the V segment lost 6 bases, leaving 4 bases of the junction unmatched. CDR1 is MNHNS, CDR2 SASEGT, per germline. Written as DNA, the CDR3 is TGTGCCAGCAGCAGGGGGCATAACAATCAGCCCCAGCATTTT. Residues: CASSRGHNNQPQHF.

The chain employs TRBV7-2 and TRBJ1-6, with TRBD1 matching over 7 bases. There are 15 residues in the CDR3. Germline values: CDR1 SGHTA, CDR2 FQGNSA. The ends lost 5 bases at V and 6 bases at J; junction bases unmatched: 7. The CDR3 DNA follows: TGTGCCAGCAGCCTTGACAGGGATTTTAATTCACCCCTCCACTTT. Translated: CASSLDRDFNSPLHF.

At least ten counts were recorded for this clonotype. The V and J genes are TRBV27 and TRBJ1-1, with unresolved D. The V gene lost 3 bases and the J gene lost 1 base, with 12 bases spanning the gap. This CDR3 has 15 amino acids. In germline, CDR1 is MNHEY, CDR2 SMNVEV (reference sequence). The CDR3 loop is CASSLTDLGNTEAFF. In DNA form, the CDR3 reads TGTGCCAGCAGTTTGACGGATCTGGGGAACACTGAAGCTTTCTTT.

This chain links TRBV28 with TRBJ2-3; D ambiguous. The length of the CDR3 is 11 residues. V gave up 5 bases and J gave up 8 bases, with 8 bases separating them. In germline, CDR1 is MDHEN, CDR2 SYDVKM. The CDR3 is CASSLTGTQYF. The CDR3 bases are TGTGCCAGCAGTCTCACTGGTACGCAGTATTTT. Using reference TRBV28 and TRBJ2-3 for the parts outside the CDR3, the full variable domain is DVKVTQSSRYLVKRTGEKVFLECVQDMDHENMFWYRQDPGLGLRLIYFSYDVKMKEKGDIPEGYSVSREKKERFSLILESASTNQTSMYLCASSLTGTQYFGPGTRLTVL.

This sequence joins TRBV30 and TRBJ2-1, with D unresolved. The ends were cut back, 1 base at V and 8 bases at J, with 15 bases in the middle. Germline V CDR1 and CDR2: GTSNPN, SVGIG (reference sequence). This CDR3 has 14 residues. CDR3 region: CAWSDLFESHEQFF. CDR3 bases: TGTGCCTGGAGTGACCTCTTTGAGAGTCATGAGCAGTTCTTC.

This clonotype was seen repeatedly, ten times or more. The chain links TRBV3-1 to TRBJ1-2; TRBD1 is a possible D gene (5 bases). V shed 0 bases and J shed 6 bases, with 14 bases lying between them. Germline V lookup: CDR1 LGHDT, CDR2 YNNKEL (reference sequence). There are 15 residues in the CDR3. The CDR3 coding sequence is TGTGCCAGCAGCCAAGATAGCCAGGGCAAAAATGGCTACACCTTC. Translating gives CASSQDSQGKNGYTF. The variable domain in full, with the rest retrieved from reference TRBV3-1 and TRBJ1-2, is DTAVSQTPKYLVTQMGNDKSIKCEQNLGHDTMYWYKQDSKKFLKIMFSYNNKELIINETVPNRFSPKSPDKAHLNLHINSLELGDSAVYFCASSQDSQGKNGYTFGSGTRLTVV.

This clonotype was picked up many times. The gene calls are TRBV29-1 and TRBJ1-5; D is undetermined. The CDR3 is 14 residues long. V was shortened by 3 bases and J by 3 bases, with 12 bases between the two germline ends. The germline V gene has CDR1 SQVTM and CDR2 ANQGSEA. CDR3 nucleotide sequence: TGCAGCGTTGAGAAAGGAACCGACAATCAGCCCCAGCATTTT. Amino acids: CSVEKGTDNQPQHF.

The chain's CDR3 is CATSDRGTSGSEQFF. CDR3 bases: TGTGCCACCAGTGACCGCGGGACTAGCGGGAGTGAGCAGTTCTTC. This chain connects TRBV24-1 to TRBJ2-1, with 14 bases that match TRBD2. The CDR3 runs 15 residues. The ends lost 4 bases at V and 9 bases at J; junction bases unmatched: 4. Germline lookup yields CDR1 KGHDR and CDR2 SFDVKD.

This clonotype was counted only a few times. The chain links TRBV5-1 to TRBJ2-5; 7 bases map to TRBD1. V was pared by 4 bases and J by 3 bases, with 6 bases of the junction left unmatched. The CDR3 sequence is 14 residues long. Germline V gives CDR1 SGHRS, CDR2 YFSETQ. This chain's CDR3 is CASSDTGAKETQYF. In nucleotides, the CDR3 is TGCGCCAGCAGCGACACAGGGGCCAAAGAGACCCAGTACTTC.

At least ten counts were recorded for this clonotype. The chain carries TRBV7-8 and TRBJ2-7; 9 bases line up with TRBD1. V shed 0 bases and J 4 bases; nucleotides not matched to a gene: 4. Germline lookup yields CDR1 SGHVS and CDR2 FQNEAQ. The CDR3 spans 15 residues. CDR3 bases: TGTGCCAGCAGCTTAGCAAGGGGACAGGGATACGAGCAGTACGTC. The encoded protein is CASSLARGQGYEQYV.

This clonotype showed up just a few times. The chain carries TRBV6-5 and TRBJ1-2, with D hard to call. The germline V gene encodes CDR1 MNHEY and CDR2 SVGAGI. The V end was cut by 8 bases, the J end by 6 bases, with 10 bases between. This CDR3 comprises 11 residues. CDR3 sequence reads: CASQSLDGYTF. DNA for the CDR3: TGTGCCAGCCAGAGTCTGGATGGCTACACCTTC.

This clonotype was observed at least ten times. The chain links TRBV12-3 or TRBV12-4 to TRBJ2-3; tentative D call: TRBD2 (5 bases). V was clipped by 6 bases and J by 5 bases, with 12 bases between them. This CDR3 is built from 13 residues. DNA for the CDR3: TGTGCCAGCAGGCCCGCGGGCGGAGATACGCAGTATTTT. Protein product: CASRPAGGDTQYF.

This clonotype was counted ten times or more. V and J are TRBV20-1 and TRBJ1-5; D unclear. Trimming removed 7 bases at V and 0 bases at J, with 10 bases between. The CDR3 consists of 13 residues. Germline CDR1 DFQATT, CDR2 SNEGSKA (reference sequence). The CDR3 protein is CSVGRPSNQPQHF. The CDR3 bases are TGCAGTGTGGGGAGACCTAGCAATCAGCCCCAGCATTTT.

This chain connects TRBV6-1 to TRBJ1-3; D is unresolved. The CDR3 has 13 amino acids. Germline loops: CDR1 MNHNS, CDR2 SASEGT. The germline V and J ends were trimmed by 7 bases and 3 bases, with 10 bases remaining between them. This CDR3 reads CASTEGNGNTIYF. DNA for the CDR3: TGTGCCAGCACGGAGGGAAATGGAAACACCATATATTTT.

The chain uses TRBV19 and TRBJ2-1, with 7 bases lining up with TRBD2. This CDR3 spans 14 amino acids. The J segment lost 5 bases and the V segment lost 7 bases, leaving 8 bases of the junction unmatched. Germline CDR1 reads LNHDA; CDR2 reads SQIVND (reference sequence). CDR3 sequence: CASIGAGVHNEQFF. The CDR3 nucleotides are TGTGCCAGTATCGGGGCGGGAGTCCACAATGAGCAGTTCTTC.

This chain joins TRBV3-1 and TRBJ2-2; D is undetermined. The CDR3 has 18 residues. Germline V gene data show CDR1 as LGHDT and CDR2 as YNNKEL (reference sequence). Trimming removed 9 bases from V and 4 bases from J, with 27 bases in between. The CDR3 coding sequence is TGTGCCAGTCGGTCCGTTAGGGCAACATATCGTGGCACCGGGGAGCTGTTTTTT. This encodes CASRSVRATYRGTGELFF.

This clonotype has ten or more counts. V gene TRBV10-2 combines with J gene TRBJ2-3; the D call may be TRBD1 or TRBD2 (6 bases each). Germline CDR1 and CDR2: WSHSY and SAAADI. V was shortened by 8 bases and J by 0 bases, with 18 bases between the two germline ends. This CDR3 comprises 16 residues. Here the CDR3 reads CASLGIRGESTDTQYF. The CDR3 nucleotides read TGCGCCAGCTTAGGGATAAGGGGGGAAAGCACAGATACGCAGTATTTT.

This clonotype was seen many times. The chain joins TRBV14 to TRBJ2-5, with D perhaps being TRBD1 or TRBD2 (6 bases each). V was pared by 4 bases and J by 5 bases, with 11 bases between. CDR1 is SGHDN, CDR2 FVKESK, per germline. CDR3 length: 13 residues. CDR3 sequence: CASSPGAGETQYF. DNA for the CDR3: TGTGCCAGCAGCCCAGGGGCGGGGGAGACCCAGTACTTC. Complete variable domain (other parts from reference TRBV14 and TRBJ2-5): EAGVTQFPSHSVIEKGQTVTLRCDPISGHDNLYWYRRVMGKEIKFLLHFVKESKQDESGMPNNRFLAERTGGTYSTLKVQPAELEDSGVYFCASSPGAGETQYFGPGTRLLVL.

The chain recombines TRBV5-1 with TRBJ2-3, with D perhaps given as TRBD1 or TRBD2 (6 bases each). V was cut by 4 bases and J by 3 bases, with 18 bases left in between. This CDR3 spans 16 amino acids. Germline loops: CDR1 SGHRS, CDR2 YFSETQ. The CDR3 region has the DNA TGCGCCAGCAGCCCGACACAGGGACTGAGAACAGATACGCAGTATTTT. Protein sequence: CASSPTQGLRTDTQYF.

V and J are TRBV12-5 and TRBJ2-3; TRBD2 matches at 9 bases. V lost 7 bases, J lost 5 bases, and 13 bases stayed unmatched. The CDR3 extends over 16 amino acids. The germline V gene encodes CDR1 LGHNT and CDR2 FRNRAP. CDR3 in amino acids: CASERRGGLAKDTQYF. The CDR3 nucleotides are TGTGCTAGTGAAAGGAGAGGGGGACTAGCAAAAGATACGCAGTATTTT.

The chain carries TRBV11-3 and TRBJ2-1, with 7 bases lining up with TRBD2. This CDR3 has 16 residues. V was clipped by 1 base and J by 2 bases; unmatched bases: 5. The germline V gene has CDR1 SGHNT and CDR2 YENEEA. The CDR3 sequence is CASSLGGSGPYNEQFF. CDR3 sequence (DNA): TGTGCCAGCAGCTTAGGCGGGAGCGGCCCCTACAATGAGCAGTTCTTC. Based on the CDR3 plus reference TRBV11-3 and TRBJ2-1, the full variable domain is EAGVVQSPRYKIIEKKQPVAFWCNPISGHNTLYWYLQNLGQGPELLIRYENEEAVDDSQLPKDRFSAERLKGVDSTLKIQPAELGDSAVYLCASSLGGSGPYNEQFFGPGTRLTVL.

With respect to this clonotype: Since a much larger clone is just one base distant, this may be a read error. The chain joins TRBV2 to TRBJ2-1, with a tentative D call TRBD1 (6 bases). Germline assignment: CDR1 SNHLY and CDR2 FYNNEI. The CDR3 totals 14 residues. Here the CDR3 reads CASSGTPLGNEQLF. Here the CDR3 DNA reads TGTGCCAGCTCCGGGACACCCTTGGGGAATGAGCAGCTCTTC.

The V and J genes are TRBV27 and TRBJ2-7, with D possibly being TRBD1 (6 bases). Looked up from germline, CDR1 is MNHEY and CDR2 is SMNVEV (reference sequence). CDR3 size: 15 residues. V dropped 0 bases and J dropped 3 bases, with 12 bases sitting between them. CDR3 amino acids: CASSLSPRGGYEQYF. In DNA, the CDR3 is TGTGCCAGCAGTTTATCCCCAAGAGGGGGCTACGAGCAGTACTTC.

The rearrangement uses TRBV15 and TRBJ2-3; D may match TRBD1 or TRBD2 (5 bases each). V dropped 4 bases and J dropped 5 bases, with 13 bases sitting between them. This CDR3 has 14 residues. Germline lookup yields CDR1 LNHNV and CDR2 YYDKDF (reference sequence). CDR3 sequence: CATSNRDRRDTQYF. The DNA of the CDR3 is TGTGCCACCAGCAACCGGGACCGACGAGATACGCAGTATTTT.

This rearrangement joins TRBV3-1 to TRBJ2-5; D gene ambiguous. V lost 1 base to trimming and J lost 9 bases, with 9 bases between them. Germline V lookup: CDR1 LGHDT, CDR2 YNNKEL (reference sequence). The CDR3 is made up of 12 amino acids. The CDR3, as DNA: TGTGCCAGCAGCCAAGTTAGGCTGGCCCAGTACTTC. This codes for CASSQVRLAQYF.

V gene TRBV11-2 combines with J gene TRBJ2-2; 8 bases line up with TRBD1. J lost 4 bases, V lost 6 bases, and 7 bases had no gene match. The CDR3 covers 15 residues. Germline V gene sequence: CDR1 SGHAT, CDR2 FQNNGV. The CDR3 sequence is CASRLQGAGTGELFF. Written as DNA, the CDR3 is TGTGCCAGCAGGTTGCAGGGGGCGGGCACCGGGGAGCTGTTTTTT.

There are many counts of this clonotype. V and J are TRBV20-1 and TRBJ2-1; maybe TRBD2 (6 bases). Trimming cost V 6 bases and J 4 bases, with 19 bases left between them. In germline, CDR1 is DFQATT, CDR2 SNEGSKA (reference sequence). The CDR3 is 15 residues long. CDR3: CSAINGGYQYNEQFF. CDR3 coding DNA: TGCAGTGCGATAAACGGGGGATACCAATACAATGAGCAGTTCTTC.

This clonotype was counted a single time. V gene TRBV18 combines with J gene TRBJ2-1; D is ambiguous. Trimming cost V 5 bases and J 8 bases, with 13 bases left between them. CDR1 and CDR2 from the germline V gene are KGHSH and LQKENI. The CDR3 spans 13 residues. For the CDR3, the DNA is TGTGCCAGCTCATCCCCGAGTAGCTATGAGCAGTTCTTC. Translated, it gives CASSSPSSYEQFF.

The chain combines TRBV24-1 with TRBJ2-2; D ambiguous. V gave up 4 bases and J gave up 4 bases, with 0 bases separating them. The CDR3 runs to 11 residues. Germline V gene lookup returns CDR1 KGHDR and CDR2 SFDVKD. The CDR3 nucleotides are TGTGCCACCAGTGACACCGGGGAGCTGTTTTTT. It is translated as CATSDTGELFF.

This clonotype was observed many times. The V gene is TRBV12-3 or TRBV12-4, the J gene TRBJ2-1; weak D call: TRBD2 (6 bases). The CDR3 contains 14 residues. V lost 2 bases and J lost 9, with 14 bases in between. CDR3 protein: CASSLLVGGSEQFF. DNA of the CDR3: TGTGCCAGCAGTTTATTGGTGGGGGGAAGTGAGCAGTTCTTC.